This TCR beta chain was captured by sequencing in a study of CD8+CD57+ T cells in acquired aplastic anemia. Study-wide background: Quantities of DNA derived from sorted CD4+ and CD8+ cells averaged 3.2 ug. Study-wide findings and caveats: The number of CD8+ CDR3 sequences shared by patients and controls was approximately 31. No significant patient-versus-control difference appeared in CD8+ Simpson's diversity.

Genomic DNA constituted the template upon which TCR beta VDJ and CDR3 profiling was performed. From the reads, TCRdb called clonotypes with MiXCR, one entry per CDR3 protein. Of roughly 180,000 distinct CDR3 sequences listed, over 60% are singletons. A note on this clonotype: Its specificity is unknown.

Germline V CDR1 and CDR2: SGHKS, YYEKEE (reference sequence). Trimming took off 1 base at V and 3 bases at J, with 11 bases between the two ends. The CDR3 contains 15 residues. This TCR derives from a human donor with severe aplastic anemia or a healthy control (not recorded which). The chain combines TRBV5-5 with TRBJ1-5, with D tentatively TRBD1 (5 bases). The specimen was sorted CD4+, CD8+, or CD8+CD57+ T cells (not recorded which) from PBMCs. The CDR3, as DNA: TGTGCCAGCAGCTTGAACAGGCGGGACAATCAGCCCCAGCATTTT. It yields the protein CASSLNRRDNQPQHF. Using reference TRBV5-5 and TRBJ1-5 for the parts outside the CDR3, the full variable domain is DAGVTQSPTHLIKTRGQQVTLRCSPISGHKSVSWYQQVLGQGPQFIFQYYEKEERGRGNFPDRFSARQFPNYSSELNVNALLLGDSALYLCASSLNRRDNQPQHFGDGTRLSIL.